This TCR beta chain came from a study of blood T cell repertoires in COVID-19. The ends were cut back, 2 bases at V and 3 bases at J, with 14 bases in the middle. The germline gives CDR1 MNHEY, CDR2 SMNVEV (reference sequence). This CDR3 spans 16 amino acids. Recruits, aged about 18 to 95 years, lived in 20 to 30 US areas. TCRdb keeps only in-frame clones here, not all; method: immunoSEQ multiplex PCR. The data hold about 190,000 clones, with around 80% observed a single time. The sequencing sample was made of PBMCs or T cells enriched from blood (not recorded which). The receptor's source is a woman in her forties or fifties with acute COVID-19. The chain is built from TRBV27 and TRBJ1-5, with D perhaps matching TRBD1 (6 bases). CDR3 amino acids: CASSLMGGLDNQPQHF. The CDR3 coding sequence is TGTGCCAGCAGTTTAATGGGGGGGCTTGACAATCAGCCCCAGCATTTT.